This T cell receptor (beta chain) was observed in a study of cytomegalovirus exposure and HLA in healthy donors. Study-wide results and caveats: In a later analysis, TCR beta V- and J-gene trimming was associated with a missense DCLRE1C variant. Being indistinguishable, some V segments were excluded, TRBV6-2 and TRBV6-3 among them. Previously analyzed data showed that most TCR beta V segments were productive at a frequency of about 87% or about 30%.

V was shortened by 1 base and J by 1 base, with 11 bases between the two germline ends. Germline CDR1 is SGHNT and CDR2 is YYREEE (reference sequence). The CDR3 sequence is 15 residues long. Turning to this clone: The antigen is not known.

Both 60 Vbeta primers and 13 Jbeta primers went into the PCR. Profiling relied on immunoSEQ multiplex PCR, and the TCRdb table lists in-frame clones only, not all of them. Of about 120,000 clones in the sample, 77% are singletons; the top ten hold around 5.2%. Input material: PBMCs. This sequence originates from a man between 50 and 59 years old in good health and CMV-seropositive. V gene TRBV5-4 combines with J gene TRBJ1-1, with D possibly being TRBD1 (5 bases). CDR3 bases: TGTGCCAGCAGCTTGATAGGGGCCCCGAACACTGAAGCTTTCTTT. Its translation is CASSLIGAPNTEAFF.